This passage covers 2 T cell receptor beta chains from one sample sequenced in a study of blood T cells in healthy people across ages. Using a J-beta primer mix together with a sample-barcoded 5' primer, a second PCR was run for roughly 6 to 11 cycles. Each CDR3 protein is one row after TCRdb ran MiXCR on the 5' RACE reads. The sample has roughly 1.9 million distinct CDR3 sequences, around 40% seen once. Sequencing was done on a sample of blood. All receptors come from a human donor in good health.

The gene calls are TRBV20-1 and TRBJ2-4; TRBD2 is a possible D gene (7 bases). Germline CDR1 reads DFQATT; CDR2 reads SNEGSKA (reference sequence). With 6 bases removed from V and 13 bases from J, the gap between germline ends came to 31 bases. The CDR3 contains 16 residues. This CDR3 reads CSASYTGGRIYNEQYF. The CDR3 coding sequence is TGCAGTGCCAGCTACACGGGGGGCCGTATCTACAATGAGCAGTACTTC.

A word on this clonotype: One end of the junction is discordant with germline, which a read error may explain. The chain carries TRBV5-1 and TRBJ2-5; D remains ambiguous. This CDR3 has 13 amino acids. The V gene's germline CDR1 is SGHRS and CDR2 YFSETQ. DNA for the CDR3: TGCGCCAGCGGATACGGAGCTCAAGGGACCCAGTACTTC. Translated, it gives CASGYGAQGTQYF.